These 26 T cell receptor beta chains were all obtained from the same sample, sequenced in a study of blood T cell repertoires in COVID-19. TCRdb's copy holds only in-frame clones and misses some; the assay was immunoSEQ multiplex PCR. The data contain approximately 150,000 clones, approximately 95% of them seen just once; the ten biggest clones take up around 2%. The sequencing sample was made of peripheral blood. Source of these receptors: a woman aged 55-69 years with COVID-19, enrolled during active disease.

This sequence joins TRBV29-1 and TRBJ1-2; TRBD1 is a possible D gene (5 bases). The ends were cut back, 1 base at V and 7 bases at J, with 13 bases in the middle. CDR3 length equals 13 residues. Germline V gene lookup returns CDR1 SQVTM and CDR2 ANQGSEA. CDR3 DNA: TGCAGCGTTGAAGGTTACAGGCTCTCTGGCTACACCTTC. It codes for CSVEGYRLSGYTF.

The V gene is TRBV5-4, the J gene TRBJ1-3; D call uncertain. CDR1 and CDR2 from the germline V gene are SGHNT and YYREEE (reference sequence). The CDR3 has 15 residues. V lost 3 bases, J lost 1 base, and 11 bases lay in between. The CDR3 protein is CASSSPSSSGNTIYF. The CDR3 DNA follows: TGTGCCAGCAGCTCGCCCTCCAGTTCTGGAAACACCATATATTTT.

This clone was observed once. The J gene is TRBJ1-2, the V gene TRBV23-1; 7 nucleotides agree with TRBD1. TRBV23-1 is flagged as an ORF with uncertain function. The CDR3 is 14 residues long. With 4 bases clipped from V and 5 bases from J, the junction kept 7 bases outside the gene matches. The DNA of the CDR3 is TGCGCCAGCAGTCCGGGACAGAGCAAATATGGCTACACCTTC. As protein: CASSPGQSKYGYTF.

The V gene is TRBV18, the J gene TRBJ2-5; 8 bases are a match to TRBD2. This CDR3 is built from 15 residues. V lost 3 bases to trimming and J lost 3 bases; unmatched junction nucleotides: 6. Germline values: CDR1 KGHSH, CDR2 LQKENI. CDR3 coding DNA: TGTGCCAGCTCACCTTCGCGGGGGGCCGAAGAGACCCAGTACTTC. The encoded protein is CASSPSRGAEETQYF.

The chain carries TRBV3-1 (or the pseudogene TRBV3-2) and TRBJ1-2; D is undetermined. Per germline, CDR1 LGHDT and CDR2 YNNKEL (reference sequence). The CDR3 is 13 amino acids. Trimming took 1 base from V and 4 from J, leaving 7 bases between them. Here the CDR3 reads CASSQAVAYGYTF. The CDR3 bases are TGTGCCAGCAGCCAAGCAGTGGCCTATGGCTACACCTTC.

This chain uses TRBV20-1 with TRBJ1-1; D not resolved. Germline assignment: CDR1 DFQATT and CDR2 SNEGSKA (reference sequence). The CDR3 has 11 amino acids. V lost 3 bases and J lost 7, with 9 bases in between. CDR3 sequence (DNA): TGCAGTGCTAGTTGGAGGCGTGAAGCTTTCTTT. Its protein product is CSASWRREAFF.

This clone appeared a single time. The chain links TRBV2 to TRBJ2-1; TRBD2 aligns across 7 bases. J lost 2 bases, V lost 7 bases, and 5 bases had no gene match. The CDR3 contains 14 residues. Looked up from germline, CDR1 is SNHLY and CDR2 is FYNNEI. CDR3 coding DNA: TGTGCCAGCATGGGAGGGGCCACCTACAATGAGCAGTTCTTC. Translation: CASMGGATYNEQFF. The full variable domain, completed using reference TRBV2 and TRBJ2-1, is EPEVTQTPSHQVTQMGQEVILRCVPISNHLYFYWYRQILGQKVEFLVSFYNNEISEKSEIFDDQFSVERPDGSNFTLKIRSTKLEDSAMYFCASMGGATYNEQFFGPGTRLTVL.

J is TRBJ2-5 and V is TRBV7-6; 8 nucleotides agree with TRBD1. V dropped 10 bases and J dropped 1; count of bases not matched to a gene: 11. Germline CDR1 and CDR2: SGHVS and FNYEAQ. This CDR3 has 15 amino acids. Written as DNA, the CDR3 is TGTGCCACCGGCACCCAGACAGGGGCCCAAGAGACCCAGTACTTC. It translates to CATGTQTGAQETQYF.

CDR3 nucleotides: TGTGCCAGCAGCTTAACCGGGACAGGAAGAGATAACTATGGCTACACCTTC. Protein: CASSLTGTGRDNYGYTF. The chain joins TRBV7-2 to TRBJ1-2; 8 nucleotides agree with TRBD1. V dropped 2 bases and J dropped 1; count of bases not matched to a gene: 9. The germline CDR1 and CDR2 sequences are SGHTA and FQGNSA. The CDR3 runs 17 residues. The entire variable domain, with the rest obtained from reference TRBV7-2 and TRBJ1-2, is as follows: GAGVSQSPSNKVTEKGKDVELRCDPISGHTALYWYRQSLGQGLEFLIYFQGNSAPDKSGLPSDRFSAERTGGSVSTLTIQRTQQEDSAVYLCASSLTGTGRDNYGYTFGSGTRLTVV.

CDR3 residues: CASSQDISTEAFF. CDR3 nucleotides: TGTGCCAGCAGCCAAGATATTAGCACTGAAGCTTTCTTT. This chain links TRBV14 with TRBJ1-1; D gene ambiguous. This CDR3 is 13 amino acids long. Deletions cut 0 bases from V and 4 bases from J, with 6 bases between. Per germline, CDR1 SGHDN and CDR2 FVKESK.

The rearrangement uses TRBV27 and TRBJ1-5; tentatively, D is TRBD1 (5 bases). The CDR3 runs to 12 residues. Trimming took off 6 bases at V and 7 bases at J, with 10 bases between the two ends. Germline loops: CDR1 MNHEY, CDR2 SMNVEV (reference sequence). The CDR3 loop is CASRAGLQPQHF. Here the CDR3 DNA reads TGTGCCAGCAGGGCAGGGTTACAGCCCCAGCATTTT.

The chain has TRBV6-2 or TRBV6-3 and TRBJ2-7; 8 bases map to TRBD1. CDR3 size: 14 residues. Losses at the gene ends were 6 bases for V and 2 bases for J; bases not matched to a gene: 6. Germline CDR1 is MNHEY and CDR2 is SVGEGT. For the CDR3, the DNA is TGTGCCAGCAGCGAAGGGACAGGAACCTACGAGCAGTACTTC. This codes for CASSEGTGTYEQYF.

J is TRBJ2-7 and V is TRBV19, with a weak D call TRBD2 (6 bases). The CDR3 length is 16 residues. V dropped 3 bases and J dropped 3 bases, with 18 bases sitting between them. Germline V lookup: CDR1 LNHDA, CDR2 SQIVND (reference sequence). The CDR3 DNA reads as TGTGCCAGTAGTATGGGAACGGGACTTAGCCTCTACGAGCAGTACTTC. It translates to CASSMGTGLSLYEQYF.

V and J are TRBV19 and TRBJ2-2; 8 bases line up with TRBD2. Germline loops: CDR1 LNHDA, CDR2 SQIVND (reference sequence). Unmatched junction bases numbered 14, after V lost 7 bases and J lost 7 bases. The CDR3 contains 16 residues. The CDR3 region has the DNA TGTGCCAGTAACCCAATGGTCGGGGGGGCTGGCGGGGAGCTGTTTTTT. Its protein product is CASNPMVGGAGGELFF.

The CDR3 region is CASSGGRVKGNTIYF. CDR3 nucleotide sequence: TGTGCCAGCAGCGGGGGCAGGGTGAAAGGAAACACCATATATTTT. The chain recombines TRBV7-9 with TRBJ1-3, with D tentatively TRBD1 (6 bases). V was cut by 5 bases and J by 4 bases, with 15 bases left in between. This CDR3 has 15 residues. Germline V gene sequence: CDR1 SEHNR, CDR2 FQNEAQ (reference sequence). Filled out from reference TRBV7-9 and TRBJ1-3, the complete variable domain reads DTGVSQNPRHKITKRGQNVTFRCDPISEHNRLYWYRQTLGQGPEFLTYFQNEAQLEKSRLLSDRFSAERPKGSFSTLEIQRTEQGDSAMYLCASSGGRVKGNTIYFGEGSWLTVV.

The rearrangement uses TRBV3-1 (or the pseudogene TRBV3-2) and TRBJ2-7, with TRBD2 as a possible D gene (5 bases). V lost 1 base and J lost 1, with 11 bases in between. Germline lookup yields CDR1 LGHDT and CDR2 YNNKEL (reference sequence). The length of the CDR3 is 15 residues. The CDR3 coding sequence is TGTGCCAGCAGCCAAGGTAGCGTGGTATCCTACGAGCAGTACTTC. Translation gives CASSQGSVVSYEQYF.

The chain has TRBV4-3 and TRBJ1-2; possible D gene TRBD1, 6 bases. The CDR3 sequence is 15 residues long. V lost 4 bases, J lost 1 base, and 13 bases lay in between. From germline, CDR1 is LGHNA and CDR2 YSLEER. The CDR3 region has the DNA TGCGCCAGCAGCCTACAGACAGGAGTTAACTATGGCTACACCTTC. The encoded protein is CASSLQTGVNYGYTF.

For the CDR3, the DNA is TGTGCCAGCAGCTTAGCCCGGGACAGGGAATACGGCTACACCTTC. Residues: CASSLARDREYGYTF. The genes are TRBV7-2 and TRBJ1-2, with 9 bases matching TRBD1. Germline-derived CDR1 and CDR2 are SGHTA and FQGNSA. V lost 0 bases to trimming and J lost 8 bases; unmatched junction nucleotides: 7. The length of the CDR3 is 15 residues.

The chain couples TRBV10-3 to TRBJ1-1, with D tentatively TRBD1 (5 bases). Per the germline V gene, CDR1 is ENHRY and CDR2 is SYGVKD. The V end was cut by 5 bases, the J end by 0 bases, with 16 bases between. The CDR3 runs 16 residues. The CDR3, as DNA: TGTGCCATCAGTCCAGCGACAGATTACATGAACACTGAAGCTTTCTTT. Translating it yields CAISPATDYMNTEAFF.

The CDR3 DNA reads as TGTGCCAGCAGCCAATGGCAGGGGGCCGTCGATACGCAGTATTTT. It yields the protein CASSQWQGAVDTQYF. The chain has TRBV3-1 (or the pseudogene TRBV3-2) and TRBJ2-3; 8 positions match TRBD1. The J segment lost 6 bases and the V segment lost 2 bases, leaving 7 bases of the junction unmatched. In germline, CDR1 is LGHDT, CDR2 YNNKEL (reference sequence). The CDR3 extends over 15 amino acids.

This rearrangement joins TRBV6-5 to TRBJ2-7, with TRBD1 as a possible D gene (5 bases). V was trimmed by 2 bases and J by 1 base, leaving 9 bases between them. The CDR3 length is 14 residues. Germline V CDR1 and CDR2: MNHEY, SVGAGI. CDR3 in DNA: TGTGCCAGCAGTTACGGCCGACAGTCCTACGAGCAGTACTTC. Its translation: CASSYGRQSYEQYF.

This chain connects TRBV5-4 to TRBJ1-2; 7 bases match TRBD1. Germline-derived CDR1 and CDR2 are SGHNT and YYREEE (reference sequence). Losses at the gene ends were 3 bases for V and 3 bases for J; bases not matched to a gene: 2. The CDR3 has 13 residues. The CDR3 here is CASSWGTDYGYTF. The CDR3 bases are TGTGCCAGCAGCTGGGGGACAGACTATGGCTACACCTTC.

J is TRBJ2-1 and V is TRBV7-3; D is perhaps TRBD2 (6 bases). The CDR3 length is 15 residues. CDR1 and CDR2 from the germline V gene are SGHTA and FQGTGA. Trimming left V 5 bases short and J 6 bases short, with 17 bases between. In DNA form, the CDR3 reads TGTGCCAGCAGCACATCCGGGACTGGCTTCAATGAGCAGTTCTTC. Translating gives CASSTSGTGFNEQFF.

This clone is a singleton in its sample. This chain uses TRBV7-9 with TRBJ1-4, with a possible D match to TRBD1 (5 bases). CDR1 and CDR2 from the germline V gene are SEHNR and FQNEAQ (reference sequence). The CDR3 totals 12 residues. Trimming stripped 3 bases from V and 7 bases from J, with 6 bases between. The CDR3 loop is CASSFDSEKLFF. CDR3 nucleotides: TGTGCCAGCAGCTTTGACAGTGAAAAACTGTTTTTT.

V is TRBV10-3 and J is TRBJ1-5, with D uncertain. Trimming removed 9 bases at V and 9 bases at J, with 12 bases between. Germline CDR1 reads ENHRY; CDR2 reads SYGVKD. The CDR3 loop spans 11 amino acids. The CDR3 region has the DNA TGTGCCATAAACAGTCGTCGGCCCCAGCATTTT. Encoded protein: CAINSRRPQHF.

The V gene is TRBV6-2 or TRBV6-3, the J gene TRBJ2-3; 12 bases match TRBD2. Germline assignment: CDR1 MNHEY and CDR2 SVGEGT. V was clipped by 2 bases and J by 4 bases; unmatched bases: 4. This CDR3 contains 16 residues. DNA of the CDR3: TGTGCCAGCAGTTACGGCACTAGCGGGGGGTCAGATACGCAGTATTTT. Protein: CASSYGTSGGSDTQYF.